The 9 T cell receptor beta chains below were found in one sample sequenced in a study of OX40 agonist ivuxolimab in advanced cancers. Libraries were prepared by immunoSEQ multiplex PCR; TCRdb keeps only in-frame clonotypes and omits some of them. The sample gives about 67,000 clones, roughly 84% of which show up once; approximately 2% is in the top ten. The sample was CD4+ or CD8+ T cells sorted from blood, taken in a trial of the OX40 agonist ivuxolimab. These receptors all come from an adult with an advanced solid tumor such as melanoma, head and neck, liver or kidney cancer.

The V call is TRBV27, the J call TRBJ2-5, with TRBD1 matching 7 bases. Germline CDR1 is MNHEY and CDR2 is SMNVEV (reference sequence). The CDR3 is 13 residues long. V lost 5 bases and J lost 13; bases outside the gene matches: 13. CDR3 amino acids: CASSPLIRQGTYF. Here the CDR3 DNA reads TGTGCCAGCAGTCCCCTGATACGACAGGGAACGTACTTC.

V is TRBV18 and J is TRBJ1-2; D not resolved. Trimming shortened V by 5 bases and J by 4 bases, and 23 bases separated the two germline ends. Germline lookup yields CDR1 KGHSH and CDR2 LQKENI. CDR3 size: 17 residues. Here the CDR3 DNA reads TGTGCCAGCTCAACCCTCCCGCAGGTGAGCAGCGTCTATGGCTACACCTTC. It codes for CASSTLPQVSSVYGYTF.

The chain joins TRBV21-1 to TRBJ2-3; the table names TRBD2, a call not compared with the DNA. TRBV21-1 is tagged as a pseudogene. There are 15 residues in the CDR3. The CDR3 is CASSKARRGGDTQYF. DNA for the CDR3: TGTGCCAGCAGCAAAGCGCGTCGGGGAGGGGATACGCAGTATTTT.

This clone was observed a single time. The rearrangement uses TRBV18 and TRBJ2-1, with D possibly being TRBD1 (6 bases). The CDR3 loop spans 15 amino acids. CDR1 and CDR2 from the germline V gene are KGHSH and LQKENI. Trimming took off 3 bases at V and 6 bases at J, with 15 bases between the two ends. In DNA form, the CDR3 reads TGTGCCAGCTCACCTCCTGGGGACACTCGCAATGAGCAGTTCTTC. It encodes CASSPPGDTRNEQFF.

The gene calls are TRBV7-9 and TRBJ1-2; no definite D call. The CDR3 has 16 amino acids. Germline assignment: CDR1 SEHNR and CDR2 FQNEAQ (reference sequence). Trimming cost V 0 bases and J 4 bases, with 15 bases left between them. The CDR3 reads CASSLAIGQRSYGYTF. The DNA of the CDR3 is TGTGCCAGCAGCTTAGCGATAGGGCAGAGAAGCTATGGCTACACCTTC.

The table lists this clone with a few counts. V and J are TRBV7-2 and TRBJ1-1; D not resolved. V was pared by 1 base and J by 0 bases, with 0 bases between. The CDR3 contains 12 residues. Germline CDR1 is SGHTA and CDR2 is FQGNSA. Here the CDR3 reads CASSLVNTEAFF. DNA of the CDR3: TGTGCCAGCAGCTTAGTGAACACTGAAGCTTTCTTT.

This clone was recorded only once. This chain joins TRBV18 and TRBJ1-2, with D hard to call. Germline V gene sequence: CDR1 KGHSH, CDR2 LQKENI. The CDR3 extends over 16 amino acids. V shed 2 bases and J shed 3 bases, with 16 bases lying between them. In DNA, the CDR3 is TGTGCCAGCTCACCATCAGTGGCAGACCTTTACTATGGCTACACCTTC. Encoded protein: CASSPSVADLYYGYTF.

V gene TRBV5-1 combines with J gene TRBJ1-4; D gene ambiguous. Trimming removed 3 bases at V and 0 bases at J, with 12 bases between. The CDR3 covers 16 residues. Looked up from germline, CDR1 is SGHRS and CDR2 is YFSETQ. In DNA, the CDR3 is TGCGCCAGCAGCTCAGACACCGGTGCAACTAATGAAAAACTGTTTTTT. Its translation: CASSSDTGATNEKLFF. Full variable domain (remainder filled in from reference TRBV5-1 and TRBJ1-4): KAGVTQTPRYLIKTRGQQVTLSCSPISGHRSVSWYQQTPGQGLQFLFEYFSETQRNKGNFPGRFSGRQFSNSRSEMNVSTLELGDSALYLCASSSDTGATNEKLFFGSGTQLSVL.

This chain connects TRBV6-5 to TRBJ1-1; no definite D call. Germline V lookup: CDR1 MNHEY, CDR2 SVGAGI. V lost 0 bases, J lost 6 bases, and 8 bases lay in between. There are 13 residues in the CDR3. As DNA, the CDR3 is TGTGCCAGCAGTTACTCTGGGTGGGCTGAAGCTTTCTTT. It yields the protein CASSYSGWAEAFF.